These T cell receptor beta chains were read from a single sample in a study of response to subunit inactivated influenza vaccine. TCRdb passed the RT-PCR reads through MiXCR, listing each CDR3 protein once. The profile covers roughly 790,000 distinct CDR3 sequences, with 21% appearing a single time and around 9.6% taken by the ten largest. The specimen was PBMCs from blood, collected 5 to 6 days after vaccination. The receptors derive from a man in his forties or fifties who received an inactivated influenza vaccine. Both conserved end residues are part of each CDR3. D genes are given only for firm matches. The size field is filled for only some rows; it gives once, few, many or a size class.

v_call	j_call	d_call	clone_size	cdr3_aa	cdr3_nt
TRBV28	TRBJ1-5	TRBD1	few	CASSFRGSTNQPQHF	TGTGCCAGCAGTTTCAGGGGGTCTACCAATCAGCCCCAGCATTTT
TRBV6-1	TRBJ2-5	TRBD1	-	CASSPSGQGQETQYF	TGTGCCAGCAGTCCCTCTGGACAGGGCCAAGAGACCCAGTACTTC
TRBV4-3	TRBJ2-1	-	-	CASSQDVGHGGGWSNEQFF	TGCGCCAGCAGCCAAGATGTGGGACATGGGGGGGGGTGGTCGAATGAGCAGTTCTTC
TRBV12-3/TRBV12-4	TRBJ1-2	TRBD1	few	CASLTGEGGYTF	TGTGCCAGTTTAACAGGGGAGGGTGGCTACACCTTC
TRBV6-2/TRBV6-3	TRBJ2-7	TRBD1	-	CASSYSPLSTGISYEQYF	TGTGCCAGCAGTTACTCGCCCCTATCGACAGGGATCAGCTACGAGCAGTACTTC
TRBV20-1	TRBJ2-5	-	few	CSARDNNQETQYF	TGCAGTGCTAGAGATAACAACCAAGAGACCCAGTACTTC
TRBV5-6	TRBJ1-6	TRBD1	-	CASSTNRGDSPLHF	TGTGCCAGCAGCACCAACAGGGGGGATTCACCCCTCCACTTT
TRBV15	TRBJ2-7	-	-	CATSRDRLGYEQYF	TGTGCCACCAGCAGAGATCGCCTAGGGTACGAGCAGTACTTC
TRBV6-2/TRBV6-3	TRBJ2-7	TRBD2	-	CASNLLAGDEQYF	TGTGCCAGCAACCTACTAGCGGGGGACGAGCAGTACTTC
TRBV6-4	TRBJ1-1	TRBD1	few	CASSDLMTGTGGRGNTEAFF	TGTGCCAGCAGTGACTTGATGACCGGGACAGGGGGCCGAGGGAACACTGAAGCTTTCTTT
TRBV23-1	TRBJ1-1	-	-	CASSPMPGTPHRNTEAFF	TGCGCCAGCAGTCCTATGCCCGGGACGCCACACAGGAACACTGAAGCTTTCTTT
TRBV6-2/TRBV6-3	TRBJ2-1	TRBD2	few	CASKTSGALLRNEQFF	TGTGCCAGCAAGACCAGCGGGGCTTTACTTCGGAATGAGCAGTTCTTC
TRBV15	TRBJ2-3	-	-	CATSSGTRSTDTQYF	TGTGCCACCAGCAGTGGGACCAGAAGCACAGATACGCAGTATTTT
TRBV6-5	TRBJ1-6	-	few	CASSYSAGHGDNSPLHF	TGTGCCAGCAGTTACTCAGCCGGACACGGTGATAATTCACCCCTCCACTTT
TRBV4-1	TRBJ2-1	TRBD2	-	CASSRETSGGYNEQFF	TGCGCCAGCAGCCGAGAGACTAGCGGGGGGTACAATGAGCAGTTCTTC
TRBV9	TRBJ2-3	-	few	CASSAQQGAIDTQYF	TGTGCCAGCAGTGCTCAGCAGGGCGCGATCGATACGCAGTATTTT
TRBV20-1	TRBJ2-2	-	-	CSARDPTGELFF	TGCAGTGCTAGAGACCCCACCGGGGAGCTGTTTTTT
TRBV12-3/TRBV12-4	TRBJ2-1	TRBD2	-	CASRGLLSGYNEQFF	TGTGCCAGCAGGGGACTATTAAGCGGATACAATGAGCAGTTCTTC
TRBV10-3	TRBJ2-7	-	-	CAITKQVDSYEQYF	TGTGCCATCACCAAACAGGTAGACTCCTACGAGCAGTACTTC
TRBV24-1	TRBJ2-7	-	-	CATSDPGRGSYEQYF	TGTGCCACCAGTGATCCGGGACGAGGCTCCTACGAGCAGTACTTC
TRBV20-1	TRBJ2-7	-	few	CSALDPGRYEQYF	TGCAGTGCCTTAGATCCGGGACGCTACGAGCAGTACTTC
TRBV12-3/TRBV12-4	TRBJ2-5	-	few	CASSLGTTIQETQYF	TGTGCCAGCAGTTTAGGGACAACAATCCAAGAGACCCAGTACTTC
TRBV20-1	TRBJ1-3	-	-	CSAPRSSGNTIYF	TGCAGTGCTCCGAGGAGCTCTGGAAACACCATATATTTT
TRBV3-1	TRBJ2-1	-	-	CASSQGQGRFDEQFF	TGTGCCAGCAGCCAAGGGCAGGGGAGGTTCGATGAGCAGTTCTTC
TRBV5-1	TRBJ2-7	TRBD2	-	CASQRLAGDSYEQYF	TGCGCCAGTCAGAGACTAGCGGGGGACTCCTACGAGCAGTACTTC
TRBV20-1	TRBJ2-3	TRBD2	few	CSANGGGRARGSTDTQYF	TGCAGTGCTAACGGCGGCGGGAGGGCCAGGGGTAGCACAGATACGCAGTATTTT
TRBV20-1	TRBJ2-7	-	-	CSAPLYGEQYF	TGCAGTGCTCCACTTTACGGGGAGCAGTACTTC
TRBV7-2	TRBJ2-1	TRBD1	few	CASSLGQGGIYEQFF	TGTGCCAGCAGCTTAGGACAGGGCGGAATCTATGAGCAGTTCTTC
TRBV20-1	TRBJ2-7	TRBD2	-	CSAREPLGTSGGSWSYEQYF	TGCAGTGCTAGAGAACCGCTTGGGACTAGCGGGGGGAGTTGGAGCTACGAGCAGTACTTC
TRBV7-2	TRBJ2-5	-	-	CASSLAVNTVMTQYF	TGTGCCAGCAGCTTAGCGGTCAATACGGTCATGACCCAGTACTTC
TRBV4-2	TRBJ2-7	TRBD1	few	CASSSKGTGFYEQYF	TGTGCCAGCAGCTCAAAAGGGACAGGGTTTTACGAGCAGTACTTC
TRBV6-5	TRBJ2-7	TRBD2	few	CASSYSLDSGGGEQYF	TGTGCCAGCAGTTACTCCCTGGACAGCGGGGGCGGGGAGCAGTACTTC
TRBV12-3/TRBV12-4	TRBJ2-6	-	few	CASSLTGLGGANVLTF	TGTGCCAGCAGCCTCACAGGGTTAGGTGGGGCCAACGTCCTGACTTTC
TRBV24-1	TRBJ2-1	-	many	CATGGYNEQFF	TGTGCCACCGGGGGGTACAATGAGCAGTTCTTC
TRBV7-9	TRBJ1-5	-	many	CASSLAGMEESNQPQHF	TGTGCCAGCAGCTTAGCGGGGATGGAGGAGAGCAATCAGCCCCAGCATTTT
TRBV5-6	TRBJ2-1	-	-	CASSLTRVAYNEQFF	TGTGCCAGCAGCTTGACGCGGGTCGCCTACAATGAGCAGTTCTTC
TRBV7-2	TRBJ2-1	-	few	CASSGLRDGSYNEQFF	TGTGCCAGCAGCGGTTTGAGGGACGGATCCTACAATGAGCAGTTCTTC
TRBV6-1	TRBJ2-1	-	few	CASSETQGTYNEQFF	TGTGCCAGCAGTGAGACACAAGGAACCTACAATGAGCAGTTCTTC
TRBV29-1	TRBJ1-2	-	few	CSVDGYYGDSYGYTF	TGCAGCGTTGACGGTTACTACGGAGACTCCTATGGCTACACCTTC
TRBV30	TRBJ1-2	-	-	CAWSSGKANYGYTF	TGTGCCTGGAGTTCAGGGAAAGCTAACTATGGCTACACCTTC
TRBV20-1	TRBJ2-3	-	-	CSARNRADTQYF	TGCAGCGCCCGTAATAGGGCAGATACGCAGTATTTT